This T cell receptor beta chain was identified in a study of CD8 T cells in Susac syndrome. Random hexamers were used to reverse transcribe the RNA input (about 0.5 to 1 ug). TCRdb re-called the immunoSEQ multiplex PCR reads through MiXCR, storing one row per CDR3 protein. The sample carries 50,000 to 65,000 distinct CDR3 sequences, around nine tenths recorded once. Bulk CD8+ and CD4+ cells came from magnetic negative isolation; CD8+ TEMRA by FACS. The trim removed 0 bases at V and 2 bases at J, leaving 3 bases unmatched. The CDR3 runs to 16 residues. Germline V gives CDR1 LGHNA, CDR2 YNFKEQ. V is TRBV4-2 and J is TRBJ2-7; the match to TRBD1 covers 11 bases. Sequencing was performed on CD8+ T cells from PBMCs. The TCR originated in a human donor in good health. This CDR3 reads CASSQDRGQGAYEQYF. CDR3 sequence (DNA): TGTGCCAGCAGCCAAGATCGGGGACAGGGGGCCTACGAGCAGTACTTC.